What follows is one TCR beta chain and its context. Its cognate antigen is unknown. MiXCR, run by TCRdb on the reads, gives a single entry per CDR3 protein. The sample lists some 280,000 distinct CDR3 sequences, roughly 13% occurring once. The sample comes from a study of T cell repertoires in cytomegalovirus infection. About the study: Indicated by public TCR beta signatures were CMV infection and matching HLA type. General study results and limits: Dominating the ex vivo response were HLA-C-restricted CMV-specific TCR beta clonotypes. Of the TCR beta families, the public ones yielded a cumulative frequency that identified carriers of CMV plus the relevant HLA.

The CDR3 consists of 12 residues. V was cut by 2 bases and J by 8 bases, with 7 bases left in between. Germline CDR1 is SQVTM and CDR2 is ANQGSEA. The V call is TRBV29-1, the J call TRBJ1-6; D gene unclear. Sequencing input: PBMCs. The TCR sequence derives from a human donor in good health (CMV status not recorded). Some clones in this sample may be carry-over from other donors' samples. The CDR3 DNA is TGCAGCGTTGAATGTGGTTATTCACCCCTCCACTTT. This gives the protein CSVECGYSPLHF.